The T cell receptor (beta chain) under discussion was sequenced for a study of radiotherapy plus CTLA-4 blockade in lung cancer. Study results and caveats: Expansion in blood of tumor-derived TCR clones was seen after radiotherapy plus ipilimumab. Interferon-beta, together with early blood T cell clone dynamics, reportedly best predicted response.

The CDR3 covers 14 residues. V was cut by 0 bases and J by 2 bases, with 7 bases left in between. From germline, CDR1 is SGHTA and CDR2 FQGNSA. About this clone: Its antigen is undetermined.

Lung cancer patients with chemo-refractory metastatic non-small-cell disease were given focal radiation plus CTLA-4 blockade with ipilimumab. Sequencing was performed with immunoSEQ multiplex PCR; in TCRdb, only in-frame clones are kept and a portion is missing. Of 65,000 to 70,000 clones listed, roughly 85% are singletons. Sequencing used peripheral blood, obtained from a patient treated with radiotherapy plus ipilimumab. V and J are TRBV7-2 and TRBJ1-1; D unclear. The sequence was obtained from a human donor with non-small cell lung cancer who had a complete response to radiotherapy plus ipilimumab. The CDR3 region is CASSLAGINTEAFF. In DNA, the CDR3 is TGTGCCAGCAGCTTAGCGGGGATCAACACTGAAGCTTTCTTT.